The clone carrying this T cell receptor (beta chain) appeared a single time. The sample originates from a study of cytomegalovirus exposure and HLA in healthy donors. Study background: Per a later analysis, the approximately 600 first-cohort and 95 to 150 validation repertoires shared one platform.

These donors were members of the approximately 110-subject validation cohort, a group separate from the roughly 670-subject first cohort. Profiling relied on immunoSEQ multiplex PCR, and the TCRdb table lists in-frame clones only, not all of them. The data contain around 60,000 clones, about 96% of them singletons. Sequences were obtained from PBMCs. This receptor was identified in a woman aged 18 to 35 in good health and CMV-seronegative.

The CDR3 DNA sequence: TGTGCCAGCAGCCAGGCCCCAGATACGCAGTATTTT. Protein sequence: CASSQAPDTQYF. The J gene is TRBJ2-3, the V gene TRBV28; the D is unclear. The CDR3 consists of 12 residues. Germline-derived CDR1 and CDR2 are MDHEN and SYDVKM. Trimming cost V 6 bases and J 4 bases, with 8 bases left between them.